Below, 8 T cell receptor beta chains from the same sample are listed, as sequenced in a study of identical twins. TCRdb ran MiXCR on the 5' RACE reads and lists one entry per CDR3 protein. The table has around 570,000 distinct CDR3 sequences, over 8.5% seen once. The same sample was also studied in work on yellow fever vaccine responses in identical twins.

Material for sequencing was PBMCs. Receptors originate from a woman aged 18-29 years in good health.

At least ten counts were recorded for this clonotype. This rearrangement joins TRBV7-2 to TRBJ2-5, with TRBD2 matching 10 bases. This CDR3 is 15 amino acids long. V dropped 2 bases and J dropped 7; count of bases not matched to a gene: 7. The V gene's germline CDR1 is SGHTA and CDR2 FQGNSA. Here the CDR3 reads CASSLWLAGDGTQYF. The CDR3 DNA follows: TGTGCCAGCAGCTTATGGCTAGCGGGAGACGGGACCCAGTACTTC.

This clonotype was seen ten or more times. V gene TRBV12-3 or TRBV12-4 combines with J gene TRBJ2-5; D is uncertain. Trimming stripped 4 bases from V and 1 base from J, with 16 bases between. The length of the CDR3 is 16 residues. The CDR3 loop reads CASSSIRGVPQETQYF. For the CDR3, the DNA is TGTGCCAGCAGTTCAATTCGTGGGGTGCCCCAAGAGACCCAGTACTTC.

This clonotype was seen only a few times. This sequence joins TRBV12-3 or TRBV12-4 and TRBJ1-1; D is perhaps TRBD1 (5 bases). The CDR3 extends over 13 amino acids. Trimming cost V 7 bases and J 5 bases, with 14 bases left between them. CDR3 coding DNA: TGTGCCAGCAAGTACACGGGGGAAACTGAAGCTTTCTTT. It encodes CASKYTGETEAFF.

This clonotype was counted ten times or more. The chain uses TRBV12-3 or TRBV12-4 and TRBJ2-5; D not certain. The V end lost 6 bases, the J end lost 3 bases, and 11 bases lay between the germline ends. This CDR3 spans 13 amino acids. CDR3 bases: TGTGCCAGCAGACGACACTGGGAAGAGACCCAGTACTTC. It translates to CASRRHWEETQYF.

This clonotype was observed a few times. The V gene is TRBV7-9, the J gene TRBJ2-3; D perhaps matches TRBD1 (6 bases). Trimming took off 4 bases at V and 0 bases at J, with 11 bases between the two ends. The CDR3 has 15 residues. Germline lookup yields CDR1 SEHNR and CDR2 FQNEAQ (reference sequence). CDR3 sequence reads: CASSSRTVSTDTQYF. The CDR3 nucleotides read TGTGCCAGCAGCTCCCGGACAGTTAGCACAGATACGCAGTATTTT. The full variable domain, completed using reference TRBV7-9 and TRBJ2-3, is DTGVSQNPRHKITKRGQNVTFRCDPISEHNRLYWYRQTLGQGPEFLTYFQNEAQLEKSRLLSDRFSAERPKGSFSTLEIQRTEQGDSAMYLCASSSRTVSTDTQYFGPGTRLTVL.

This clonotype was observed at least ten times. The chain joins TRBV5-6 to TRBJ2-7; 13 bases agree with TRBD2. The germline gives CDR1 SGHDT, CDR2 YYEEEE. The CDR3 runs to 15 residues. V dropped 4 bases and J dropped 8; count of bases not matched to a gene: 9. The CDR3 protein is CASSTSGTSGEKQYF. In nucleotides, the CDR3 is TGTGCCAGCAGCACCTCCGGGACTAGCGGGGAGAAGCAGTACTTC.

This clonotype was seen once. The germline gene is not matched at one end of the junction; a read error may be the cause. J is TRBJ2-1 and V is TRBV2, with 9 bases fitting TRBD1. The CDR3 consists of 18 residues. CDR1 and CDR2 from the germline V gene are SNHLY and FYNNEI. The CDR3 sequence is CARSFRTGAGSSYNEQFF. DNA of the CDR3: TGTGCCCGCAGTTTCCGGACAGGGGCGGGAAGCTCCTACAATGAGCAGTTCTTC.

This clonotype has a handful of counts. The CDR3 sequence: CASSLYSGGFFSYEQYF. CDR3 nucleotide sequence: TGTGCCAGCAGCCTTTATAGCGGGGGGTTCTTCTCCTACGAGCAGTACTTC. The V and J genes are TRBV12-3 or TRBV12-4 and TRBJ2-7, with 10 bases lining up with TRBD2. The CDR3 is made up of 17 amino acids. The V and J ends lost 6 bases and 0 bases, in that order; junction bases with no gene match: 11.